What follows are 11 T cell receptor beta chains derived from one specimen sequenced in a study of vaccination effects on CD4 cells after COVID-19 (dated by TCRdb to between 2020 and 2023). Their antigens remain unidentified. Library construction relied on the immunoSEQ multiplex PCR assay. TCRdb limited this immuneACCESS table to in-frame rearrangements with V and J called. A share of clones is missing; checked studies link under half to unresolved V genes, and the rest is unexplained. Across this sample there are 40,000 to 50,000 clones, with roughly 80% seen only once. The ten largest clones add up to 25% to 30% of the sample. In the ViraFEST assay, PBMC were stimulated with viral peptide pools, and antigen-specific CD4+ T cell clonotypes were then identified by expansion using TCR sequencing. After around eleven days of culture, CD4+ T cells were isolated with the EasySep CD4+ T cell isolation kit. PCR-confirmed SARS-CoV-2 infection had occurred in convalescent patients between March and December 2020, before the Alpha, Beta and Delta variants emerged in the United States.

Sequencing used CD4+ T cells from PBMCs cultured with a peptide pool, obtained before COVID-19 vaccination. The source of these receptors is a human donor who had a prior SARS-CoV-2 infection.

The chain uses TRBV11-2 and TRBJ2-1; the D gene is possibly TRBD2 (6 bases). Per germline, CDR1 SGHAT and CDR2 FQNNGV. Trimming left V 5 bases short and J 4 bases short, with 18 bases between. This CDR3 has 16 amino acids. CDR3 bases: TGTGCCAGCAGCCCCCGGGTAGCGGAGCCTTACAATGAGCAGTTCTTC. This gives the protein CASSPRVAEPYNEQFF.

The V call is TRBV3-1 (or the pseudogene TRBV3-2), the J call TRBJ2-3; D tentatively reads TRBD1 or TRBD2 (5 bases each). From germline, CDR1 is LGHDT and CDR2 YNNKEL (reference sequence). Trimming shortened V by 0 bases and J by 4 bases, and 5 bases separated the two germline ends. CDR3 length equals 13 residues. This chain's CDR3 is CASSQEGADTQYF. CDR3 nucleotide sequence: TGTGCCAGCAGCCAAGAGGGGGCAGATACGCAGTATTTT.

The chain is built from TRBV5-1 and TRBJ1-4; D remains ambiguous. The CDR3 length is 15 residues. CDR1 is SGHRS and CDR2 is YFSETQ in the germline V gene. The V gene lost 6 bases and the J gene lost 0 bases, with 12 bases spanning the gap. CDR3 in amino acids: CASKSAGTTNEKLFF. CDR3 bases: TGCGCCAGCAAGAGCGCGGGAACAACTAATGAAAAACTGTTTTTT.

V usage is TRBV7-9 and J usage is TRBJ1-2, with TRBD1 matching 9 bases. The V segment lost 2 bases and the J segment 2 bases; nucleotides outside the gene matches: 6. CDR3 length: 16 residues. Germline V CDR1 and CDR2: SEHNR, FQNEAQ (reference sequence). For the CDR3, the DNA is TGTGCCAGCAGCTTACTCCCCGGGACAGGGAACTATGGCTACACCTTC. Its protein is CASSLLPGTGNYGYTF.

The chain has TRBV6-5 and TRBJ1-5, with a possible D match to TRBD1 (6 bases). V gave up 6 bases and J gave up 0 bases, with 9 bases separating them. Germline values: CDR1 MNHEY, CDR2 SVGAGI. The CDR3 covers 14 residues. The CDR3 is CASRGGTSNQPQHF. CDR3 in DNA: TGTGCCAGCAGAGGGGGGACTAGCAATCAGCCCCAGCATTTT.

The V gene is TRBV10-3, the J gene TRBJ2-7; tentatively, D is TRBD1 (5 bases). The V gene lost 10 bases and the J gene lost 0 bases, with 13 bases spanning the gap. This CDR3 has 13 residues. From germline, CDR1 is ENHRY and CDR2 SYGVKD. The CDR3 DNA follows: TGTGCCACCCTCCAGACAGACTCCTACGAGCAGTACTTC. Protein: CATLQTDSYEQYF.

The rearrangement links TRBV2 to TRBJ1-5, with D uncertain. The CDR3 length is 15 residues. V lost 8 bases and J 0 bases, leaving 14 bases between the germline ends. Germline V gives CDR1 SNHLY, CDR2 FYNNEI. CDR3 in DNA: TGTGCCAGCCAAGAGACTTATTATAGCAATCAGCCCCAGCATTTT. Translated, it gives CASQETYYSNQPQHF.

This clone was counted between two and nine times. The rearrangement joins TRBV10-3 to TRBJ1-2; 7 nucleotides line up with TRBD1. The ends lost 8 bases at V and 5 bases at J; junction bases unmatched: 8. CDR1 and CDR2 (germline): ENHRY, SYGVKD. This CDR3 spans 13 amino acids. As DNA, the CDR3 is TGTGCCATCCGACAGGGTGGCCCTTATGGCTACACCTTC. It is translated as CAIRQGGPYGYTF.

This chain joins TRBV19 and TRBJ2-3; no firm D call. V was cut by 3 bases and J by 3 bases, with 10 bases left in between. There are 14 residues in the CDR3. Germline CDR1 and CDR2: LNHDA and SQIVND (reference sequence). DNA for the CDR3: TGTGCCAGTAGTATGCGTAGTGGTACAGATACGCAGTATTTT. Translating gives CASSMRSGTDTQYF.

The CDR3: CASGLSIGVGDTQYF. The CDR3 DNA reads as TGTGCTAGTGGTTTGTCTATAGGGGTGGGAGATACGCAGTATTTT. The V gene is TRBV12-5, the J gene TRBJ2-3; a weak D match, TRBD1 (5 bases). Germline V lookup: CDR1 LGHNT, CDR2 FRNRAP. Trimming stripped 2 bases from V and 5 bases from J, with 14 bases between. CDR3 size: 15 residues.

The J gene is TRBJ2-1, the V gene TRBV11-3, with 8 bases aligning to TRBD2. This CDR3 region has 15 residues. The trim removed 0 bases at V and 8 bases at J, leaving 6 bases unmatched. Germline-derived CDR1 and CDR2 are SGHNT and YENEEA. The CDR3 region is CASSLDSGIVDEQFF. The CDR3 region has the DNA TGTGCCAGCAGCTTAGATAGCGGGATAGTCGATGAGCAGTTCTTC.